This T cell receptor (beta chain) was observed in a study of control samples from healthy donors and cancer patients. Profiled with immunoSEQ multiplex PCR; TCRdb holds only in-frame clones, not every one. The table has 100,000 to 120,000 clones, approximately 80% seen once; the top ten hold about 5.9%. This CDR3 spans 16 amino acids. Germline values: CDR1 SGDLS, CDR2 YYNGEE. V shed 4 bases and J 0 bases; nucleotides not matched to a gene: 4. The specimen was blood. V usage is TRBV9 and J usage is TRBJ2-3, with TRBD2 matching 11 bases. The TCR was taken from a man aged 18 to 30 in good health. The CDR3 DNA sequence: TGTGCCAGCAGCCCCAGACTAGCGGGGAGCACAGATACGCAGTATTTT. Translation gives CASSPRLAGSTDTQYF.